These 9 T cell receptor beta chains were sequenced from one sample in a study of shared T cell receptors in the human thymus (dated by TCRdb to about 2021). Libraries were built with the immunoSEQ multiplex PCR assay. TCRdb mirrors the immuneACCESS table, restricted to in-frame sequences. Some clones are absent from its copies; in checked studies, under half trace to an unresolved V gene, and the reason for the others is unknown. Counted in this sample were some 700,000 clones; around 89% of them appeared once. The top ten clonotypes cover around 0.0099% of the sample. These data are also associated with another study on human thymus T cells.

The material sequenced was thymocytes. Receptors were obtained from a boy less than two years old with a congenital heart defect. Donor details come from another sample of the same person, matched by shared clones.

The CDR3 here is CASSTLAGGPGELFF. The DNA for the CDR3 is TGTGCCAGCAGCACACTAGCGGGAGGTCCCGGGGAGCTGTTTTTT. The J gene is TRBJ2-2, the V gene TRBV5-6, with 12 positions matching TRBD2. The CDR3 covers 15 residues. Germline V gives CDR1 SGHDT, CDR2 YYEEEE. V was clipped by 4 bases and J by 6 bases; unmatched bases: 4.

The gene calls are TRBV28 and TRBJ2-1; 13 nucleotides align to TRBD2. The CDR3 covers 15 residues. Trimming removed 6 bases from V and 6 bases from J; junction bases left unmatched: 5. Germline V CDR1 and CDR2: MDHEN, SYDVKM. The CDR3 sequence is CASSETSGRVNEQFF. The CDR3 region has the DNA TGTGCCAGCAGCGAAACTAGCGGGAGGGTCAATGAGCAGTTCTTC.

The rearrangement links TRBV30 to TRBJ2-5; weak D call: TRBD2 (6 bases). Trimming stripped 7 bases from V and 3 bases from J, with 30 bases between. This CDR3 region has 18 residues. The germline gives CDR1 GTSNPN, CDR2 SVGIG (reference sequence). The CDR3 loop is CALTRLAVNGGREETQYF. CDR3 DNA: TGTGCCTTGACCCGGCTAGCAGTCAACGGGGGTAGAGAAGAGACCCAGTACTTC. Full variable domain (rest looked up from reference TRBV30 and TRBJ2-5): SQTIHQWPATLVQPVGSPLSLECTVEGTSNPNLYWYRQAAGRGLQLLFYSVGIGQISSEVPQNLSASRPQDRQFILSSKKLLLSDSGFYLCALTRLAVNGGREETQYFGPGTRLLVL.

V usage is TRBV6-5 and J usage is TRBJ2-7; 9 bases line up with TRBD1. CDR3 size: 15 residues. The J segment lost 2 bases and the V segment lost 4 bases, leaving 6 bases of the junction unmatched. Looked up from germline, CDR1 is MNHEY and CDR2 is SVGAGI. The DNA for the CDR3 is TGTGCCAGCAGTTTACCGGGACAGGGCCCCTACGAGCAGTACTTC. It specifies CASSLPGQGPYEQYF.

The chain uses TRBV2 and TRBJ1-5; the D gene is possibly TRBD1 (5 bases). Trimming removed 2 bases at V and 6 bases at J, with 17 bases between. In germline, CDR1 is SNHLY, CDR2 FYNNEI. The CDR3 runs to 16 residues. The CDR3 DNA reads TGTGCCAGCAGTGAACTCGGGGGTCGGGCGGGTCAGCCCCAGCATTTT. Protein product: CASSELGGRAGQPQHF.

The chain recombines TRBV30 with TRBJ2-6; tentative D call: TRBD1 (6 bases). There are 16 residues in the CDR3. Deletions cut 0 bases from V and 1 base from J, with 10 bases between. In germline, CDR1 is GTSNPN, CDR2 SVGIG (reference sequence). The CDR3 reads CAWSVLGQSGANVLTF. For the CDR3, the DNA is TGTGCCTGGAGTGTACTCGGACAGTCTGGGGCCAACGTCCTGACTTTC.

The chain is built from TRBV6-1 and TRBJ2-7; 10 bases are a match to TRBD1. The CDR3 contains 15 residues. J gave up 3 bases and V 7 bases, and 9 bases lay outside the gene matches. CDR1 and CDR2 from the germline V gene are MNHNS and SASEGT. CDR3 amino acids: CASICPGQGIYEQYF. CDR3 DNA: TGTGCCAGCATTTGCCCGGGACAGGGGATCTACGAGCAGTACTTC.

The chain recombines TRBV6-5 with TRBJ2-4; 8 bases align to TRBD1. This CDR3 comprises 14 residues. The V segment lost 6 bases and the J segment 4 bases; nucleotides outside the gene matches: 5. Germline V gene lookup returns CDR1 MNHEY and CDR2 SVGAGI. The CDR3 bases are TGTGCCAGCAGAAAAGGACAGGGAAAAAACATTCAGTACTTC. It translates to CASRKGQGKNIQYF.

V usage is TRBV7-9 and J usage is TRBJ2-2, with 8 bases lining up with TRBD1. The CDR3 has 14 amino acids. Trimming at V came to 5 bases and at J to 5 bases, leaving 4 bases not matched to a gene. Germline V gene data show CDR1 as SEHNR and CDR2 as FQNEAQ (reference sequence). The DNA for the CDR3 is TGTGCCAGCAGCCGGACAGGGAGGACCGGGGAGCTGTTTTTT. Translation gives CASSRTGRTGELFF. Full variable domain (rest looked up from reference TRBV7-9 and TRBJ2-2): DTGVSQNPRHKITKRGQNVTFRCDPISEHNRLYWYRQTLGQGPEFLTYFQNEAQLEKSRLLSDRFSAERPKGSFSTLEIQRTEQGDSAMYLCASSRTGRTGELFFGEGSRLTVL.